This T cell receptor beta chain was recorded in a study of blood T cell repertoires in COVID-19 (dated by TCRdb to the early 2020s). Broadly, across the study: Samples from collaborators originated in the United States, Italy and Spain and spanned both the acute and convalescent phases of COVID-19. The sample metadata nearly always contained a de-identified subject ID, COVID-19 status, age in years and sex. The material from the prospective study consisted of cDNA or gDNA derived from T cells, B-cell-depleted T cells, or PBMCs. Samples came from the ongoing ImmuneRACE study (first 160 participants) plus 1,254 subjects from 6 global collaborators. The dataset comprised deeply sampled blood TCRbeta repertoires from subjects exposed to, actively infected with, or recovered from COVID-19. The repertoires were made available in a free public database intended to serve as a resource for research on the immune response to SARS-CoV-2. Where HLA class I and class II types were available, the types were taken from metadata supplied by the sample provider, not from assay-based typing. On the study overall, not on this receptor specifically: The amount of clinical and demographic metadata varied by source and participant and was provided uncurated.

TCRbeta CDR3 regions were amplified from genomic DNA by means of the immunoSEQ Assay, a bias-controlled multiplex PCR. For the original study's pipeline: Within the assay, amplification of reference gene primers was used to estimate how many nucleated cells each sample contained. To quantify the absolute abundance of each unique TCRbeta CDR3 rearrangement, sequence reads were collapsed and filtered. For each sample, productive Simpson clonality was calculated by taking the square root of Simpson's diversity index across productive rearrangements. Held by TCRdb, this immuneACCESS table contains in-frame sequences only and omits some clones. Under half of the omission traces to an unresolved V gene where checked; the cause of the rest is unknown. Clone size and the V and J calls come from that table; the DNA yielded D and trimming. Across this sample there are approximately 230,000 clones, with approximately 82% seen only once. The ten largest clones take up 4.9% of the sample.

Whole blood was collected in K2EDTA tubes by collaborating institutions according to the institutions' own protocols. For TCRbeta analysis, collaborators shipped samples in one of three forms: frozen whole blood, isolated PBMCs, or DNA extracted from either of those sample types. The CDR3 holds 15 amino acids from the cysteine to the phenylalanine. Solely the CDR3 DNA is kept, with 45 bases framed from the first base. Clipping removes 3 bases from V and 10 bases from J, with 11 as the unmatched junction base count. The germline V gene sets CDR1 to SGHTA and CDR2 to FQGNSA. For this clone: What antigen it recognizes has not been identified. No per-base quality is available; no much larger clone lies one base away.

Material: peripheral blood. This receptor was obtained from a woman of 80 years or more with active or convalescent COVID-19. The receptor chain draws on TRBV7-2 and TRBJ2-1; TRBD2 agrees with 8 junctional bases. The CDR3 corresponds to CASSFFAGGYGEQFF. The nucleotides are TGTGCCAGCAGCTTTTTCGCGGGAGGATATGGCGAGCAGTTCTTC.